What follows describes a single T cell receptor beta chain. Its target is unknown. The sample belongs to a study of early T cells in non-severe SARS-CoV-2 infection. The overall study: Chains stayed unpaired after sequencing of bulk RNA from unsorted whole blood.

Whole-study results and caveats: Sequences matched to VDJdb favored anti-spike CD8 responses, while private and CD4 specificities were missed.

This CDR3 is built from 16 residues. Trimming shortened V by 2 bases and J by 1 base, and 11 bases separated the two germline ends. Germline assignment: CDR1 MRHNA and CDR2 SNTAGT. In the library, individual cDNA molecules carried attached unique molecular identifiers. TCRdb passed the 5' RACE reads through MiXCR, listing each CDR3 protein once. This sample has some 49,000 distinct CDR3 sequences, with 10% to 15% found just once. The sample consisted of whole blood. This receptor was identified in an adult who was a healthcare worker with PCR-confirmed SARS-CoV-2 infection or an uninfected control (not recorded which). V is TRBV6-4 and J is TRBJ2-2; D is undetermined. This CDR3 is CASSDGQARNTGELFF. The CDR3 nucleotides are TGTGCCAGCAGTGACGGGCAGGCCCGGAACACCGGGGAGCTGTTTTTT.